Listed here is a single T cell receptor (beta chain). This specimen comes from a study of breast tumors, draining lymph nodes, adjacent tissues. Axillary draining lymph nodes of breast cancer patients supplied the node samples. CDR3 size: 13 residues. Unmatched junction bases numbered 5, after V lost 5 bases and J lost 7 bases. The V gene's germline CDR1 is SGHNT and CDR2 YENEEA. TCRdb redid the calling of the multiplex PCR reads with MiXCR, one entry per CDR3 protein. Here the sample spans about 130,000 distinct CDR3 sequences, nearly 20% being singletons. Material: axillary lymph node tissue. This receptor was obtained from a female donor with breast cancer. Some clones in this sample may be carry-over from other donors' samples. The chain carries TRBV11-3 and TRBJ1-1; TRBD1 aligns across 9 bases. CDR3 bases: TGTGCCAGCAGCCGGGACAGGGTCAGTGAAGCTTTCTTT. Residues: CASSRDRVSEAFF.